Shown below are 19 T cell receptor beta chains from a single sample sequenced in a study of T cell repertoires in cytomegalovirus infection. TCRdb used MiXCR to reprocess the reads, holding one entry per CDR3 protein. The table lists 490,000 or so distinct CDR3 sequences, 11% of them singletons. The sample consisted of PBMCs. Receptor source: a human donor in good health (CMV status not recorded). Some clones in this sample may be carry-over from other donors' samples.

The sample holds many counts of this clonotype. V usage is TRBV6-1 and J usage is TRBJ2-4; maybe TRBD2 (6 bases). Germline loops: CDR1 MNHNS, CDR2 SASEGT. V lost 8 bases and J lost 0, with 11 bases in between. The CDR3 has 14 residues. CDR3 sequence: CASQEGIAKNIQYF. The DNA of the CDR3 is TGTGCCAGCCAGGAGGGTATAGCCAAAAACATTCAGTACTTC.

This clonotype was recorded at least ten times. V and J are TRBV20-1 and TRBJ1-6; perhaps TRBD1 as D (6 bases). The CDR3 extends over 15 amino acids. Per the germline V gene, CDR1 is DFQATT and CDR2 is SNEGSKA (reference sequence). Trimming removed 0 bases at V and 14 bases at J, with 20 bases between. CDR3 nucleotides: TGCAGTGCTAGAGATCCCGCGGACAGCCCTCAAGCCCTCCACTTT. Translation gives CSARDPADSPQALHF.

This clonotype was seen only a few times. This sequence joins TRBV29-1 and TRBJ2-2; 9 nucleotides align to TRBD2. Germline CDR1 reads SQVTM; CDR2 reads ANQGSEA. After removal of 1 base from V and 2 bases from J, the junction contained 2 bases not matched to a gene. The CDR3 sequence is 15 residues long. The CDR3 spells CSVEGTSVNTGELFF. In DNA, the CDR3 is TGCAGCGTTGAAGGGACTAGCGTTAACACCGGGGAGCTGTTTTTT.

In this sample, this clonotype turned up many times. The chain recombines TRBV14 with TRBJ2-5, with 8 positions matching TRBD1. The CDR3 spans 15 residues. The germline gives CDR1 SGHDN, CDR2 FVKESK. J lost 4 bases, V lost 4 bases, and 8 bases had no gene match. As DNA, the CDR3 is TGTGCCAGCAGCCGGGATTGGACAGGGCGAGAGACCCAGTACTTC. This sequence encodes CASSRDWTGRETQYF.

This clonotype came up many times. The CDR3 region has the DNA TGTGCCAGCAATAGGGAAATGAACACTGAAGCTTTCTTT. Encoded protein: CASNREMNTEAFF. The chain links TRBV2 to TRBJ1-1, with D unresolved. The CDR3 runs 13 residues. Germline V lookup: CDR1 SNHLY, CDR2 FYNNEI. The V and J ends lost 7 bases and 0 bases respectively, with 9 bases between them.

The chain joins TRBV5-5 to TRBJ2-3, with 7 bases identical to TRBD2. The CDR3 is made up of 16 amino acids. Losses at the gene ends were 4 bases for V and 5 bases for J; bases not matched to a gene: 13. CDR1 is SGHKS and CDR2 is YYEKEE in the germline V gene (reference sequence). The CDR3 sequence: CASSPPLGRDLDTQYF. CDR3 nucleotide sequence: TGTGCCAGCAGCCCCCCCCTAGGGAGGGATTTAGATACGCAGTATTTT.

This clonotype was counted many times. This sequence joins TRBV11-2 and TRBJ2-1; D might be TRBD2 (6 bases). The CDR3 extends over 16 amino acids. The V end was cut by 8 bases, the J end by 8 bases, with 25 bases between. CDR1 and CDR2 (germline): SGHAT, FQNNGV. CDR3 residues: CASSRGGPRGFHEQFF. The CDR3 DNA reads TGTGCCAGCTCCCGTGGAGGGCCTCGGGGGTTCCATGAGCAGTTCTTC.

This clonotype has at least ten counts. The DNA of the CDR3 is TGTGCCAGCAGCTTCGGCCGGGACGGTACTTCCTACGAGCAGTACTTC. The encoded protein is CASSFGRDGTSYEQYF. This sequence joins TRBV7-6 and TRBJ2-7, with D possibly being TRBD1 or TRBD2 (5 bases each). Trimming removed 3 bases from V and 1 base from J, with 16 bases in between. CDR1 and CDR2 (germline): SGHVS, FNYEAQ. CDR3 length: 16 residues.

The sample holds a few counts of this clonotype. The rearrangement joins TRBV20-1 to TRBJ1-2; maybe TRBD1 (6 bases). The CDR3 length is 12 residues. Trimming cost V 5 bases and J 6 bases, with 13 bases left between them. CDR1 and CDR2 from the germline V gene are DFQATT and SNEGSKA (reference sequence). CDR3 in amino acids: CSAPGQQDGYTF. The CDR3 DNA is TGCAGTGCTCCTGGACAGCAGGATGGCTACACCTTC.

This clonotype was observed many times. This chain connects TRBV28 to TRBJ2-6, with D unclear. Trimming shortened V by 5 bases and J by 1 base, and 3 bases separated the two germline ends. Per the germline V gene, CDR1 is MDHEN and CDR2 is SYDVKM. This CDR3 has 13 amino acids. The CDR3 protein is CASSRSGANVLTF. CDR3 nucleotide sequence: TGTGCCAGCAGTCGGTCTGGGGCCAACGTCCTGACTTTC.

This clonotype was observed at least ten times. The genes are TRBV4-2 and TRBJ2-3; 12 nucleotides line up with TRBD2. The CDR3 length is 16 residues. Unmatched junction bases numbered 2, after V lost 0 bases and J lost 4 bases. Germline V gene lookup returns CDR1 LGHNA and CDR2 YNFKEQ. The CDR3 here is CASSQERLAGADTQYF. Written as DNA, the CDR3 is TGTGCCAGCAGCCAAGAGAGACTAGCGGGAGCAGATACGCAGTATTTT.

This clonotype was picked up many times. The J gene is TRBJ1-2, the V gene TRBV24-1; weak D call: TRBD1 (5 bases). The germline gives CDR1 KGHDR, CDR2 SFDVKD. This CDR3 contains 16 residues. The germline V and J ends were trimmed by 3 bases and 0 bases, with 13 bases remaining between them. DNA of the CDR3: TGTGCCACCAGTGATGACTCCGGGACGGCTAACTATGGCTACACCTTC. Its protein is CATSDDSGTANYGYTF.

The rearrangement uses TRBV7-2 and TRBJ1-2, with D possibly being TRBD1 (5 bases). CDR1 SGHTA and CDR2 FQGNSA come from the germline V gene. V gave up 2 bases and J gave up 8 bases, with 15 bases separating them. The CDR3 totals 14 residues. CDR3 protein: CASSLFQDRGGYTF. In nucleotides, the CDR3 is TGTGCCAGCAGCTTATTTCAGGACCGGGGCGGCTACACCTTC.

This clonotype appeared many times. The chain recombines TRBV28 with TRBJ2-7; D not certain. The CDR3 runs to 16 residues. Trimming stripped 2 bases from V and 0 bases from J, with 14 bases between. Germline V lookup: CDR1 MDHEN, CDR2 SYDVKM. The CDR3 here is CASSLIIYPNSYEQYF. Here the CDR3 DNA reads TGTGCCAGCAGTTTAATCATATACCCAAACTCCTACGAGCAGTACTTC.

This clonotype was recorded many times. CDR3 bases: TGTGCCAGCAGCTCCCAAGGGGGTGCTAACACCATATATTTT. Protein: CASSSQGGANTIYF. The chain has TRBV7-2 and TRBJ1-3; possible D gene TRBD1, 6 bases. V was trimmed by 4 bases and J by 7 bases, leaving 14 bases between them. CDR3 size: 14 residues. CDR1 is SGHTA and CDR2 is FQGNSA in the germline V gene.

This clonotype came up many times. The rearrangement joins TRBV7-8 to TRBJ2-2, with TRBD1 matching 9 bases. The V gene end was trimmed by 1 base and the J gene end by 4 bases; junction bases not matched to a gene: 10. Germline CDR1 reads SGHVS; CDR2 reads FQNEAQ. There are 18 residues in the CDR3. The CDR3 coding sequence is TGTGCCAGCAGCTTAGGGGGGACAGGGTTGATTGGCACCGGGGAGCTGTTTTTT. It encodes CASSLGGTGLIGTGELFF. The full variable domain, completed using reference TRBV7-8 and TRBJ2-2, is GAGVSQSPRYKVAKRGQDVALRCDPISGHVSLFWYQQALGQGPEFLTYFQNEAQLDKSGLPSDRFFAERPEGSVSTLKIQRTQQEDSAVYLCASSLGGTGLIGTGELFFGEGSRLTVL.

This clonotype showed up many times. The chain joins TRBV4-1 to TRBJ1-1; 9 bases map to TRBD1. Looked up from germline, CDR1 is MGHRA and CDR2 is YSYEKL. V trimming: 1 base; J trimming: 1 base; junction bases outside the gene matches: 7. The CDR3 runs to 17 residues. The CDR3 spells CASSQVGQGTRNTEAFF. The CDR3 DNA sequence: TGCGCCAGCAGCCAAGTTGGACAGGGGACGAGGAACACTGAAGCTTTCTTT.

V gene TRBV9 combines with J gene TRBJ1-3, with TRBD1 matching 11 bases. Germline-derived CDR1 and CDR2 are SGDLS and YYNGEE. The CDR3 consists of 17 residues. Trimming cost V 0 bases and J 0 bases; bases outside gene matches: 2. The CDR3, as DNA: TGTGCCAGCAGCGTAGGGACAGGGGGCAACTCTGGAAACACCATATATTTT. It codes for CASSVGTGGNSGNTIYF.

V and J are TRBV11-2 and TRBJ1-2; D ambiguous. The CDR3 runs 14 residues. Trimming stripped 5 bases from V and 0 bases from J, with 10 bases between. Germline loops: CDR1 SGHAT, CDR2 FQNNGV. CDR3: CASSPPYANYGYTF. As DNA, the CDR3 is TGTGCCAGCAGCCCCCCCTACGCTAACTATGGCTACACCTTC.